This TCR beta chain comes out of a study of blood T cell repertoires in COVID-19. About the study: PBMCs, B-cell-depleted T cells, or T cells were the source of the cDNA or gDNA that made up the material.

Original handling: Estimates of nucleated cell counts were drawn from the amplification of reference gene primers. Here immunoSEQ multiplex PCR was the method, and the copy in TCRdb shows in-frame clones only, minus some. V, J and clone size derive from that table, while D and trimming were established from the DNA sequence. The repertoire has 200,000 to 250,000 clones, roughly 80% of them found once; the top ten carry nearly 5%. The germline V gene has CDR1 LNHDA and CDR2 SQIVND (reference sequence). J lost 3 bases, V lost 6 bases, and 2 bases had no gene match. The CDR3 is 13 residues long. The rearrangement links TRBV19 to TRBJ2-5; TRBD2 agrees at 9 bases. This TCR came from a woman aged 80 or over with active or convalescent COVID-19. The sequencing input was peripheral blood. The CDR3 bases are TGTGCCAGTAGGTCTAGCGGGGAAGAGACCCAGTACTTC. This gives the protein CASRSSGEETQYF.